This TCR beta chain was captured by sequencing in a study of T-cell reconstitution after alpha-beta-depleted transplantation in children. Overall study results and limits: Several hundred expanded graft clones reportedly gave rise to the alpha-beta T cells present about two months after transplant.

With respect to this clonotype: What it recognizes is unknown.

Preparing the TCRbeta library involved the use of unique molecular identifiers. One entry per CDR3 protein, called by TCRdb with MiXCR from the PCR reads. The sample yields about 440,000 distinct CDR3 sequences, roughly 43% seen once. The receptor was derived from a girl aged 2-9 years with aplastic anemia, due to receive a stem cell transplant. The source was PBMCs, collected before TCRalphabeta/CD19-depleted stem cell transplant.

Here the CDR3 reads CSAVDDEQFF. The CDR3 DNA reads TGCAGCGCCGTAGATGATGAGCAGTTCTTC. This sequence joins TRBV29-1 and TRBJ2-1; D ambiguous. Per the germline V gene, CDR1 is SQVTM and CDR2 is ANQGSEA. The CDR3 runs 10 residues. V was trimmed by 7 bases and J by 8 bases, leaving 9 bases between them.